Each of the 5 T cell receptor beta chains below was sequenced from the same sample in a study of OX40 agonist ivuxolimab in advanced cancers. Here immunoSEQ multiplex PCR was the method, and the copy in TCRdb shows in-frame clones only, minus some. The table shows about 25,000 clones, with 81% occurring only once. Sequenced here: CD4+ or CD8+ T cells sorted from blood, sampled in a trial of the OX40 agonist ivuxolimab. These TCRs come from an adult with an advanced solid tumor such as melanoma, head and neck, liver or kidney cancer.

CDR3 region: CASSPTAGLIQETQYF. As DNA, the CDR3 is TGTGCCAGCAGCCCCACTGCCGGCCTAATCCAAGAGACCCAGTACTTC. J is TRBJ2-5 and V is TRBV11-2; D is ambiguous. CDR3 length equals 16 residues. Trimming left V 5 bases short and J 1 base short, with 17 bases between. The germline gives CDR1 SGHAT, CDR2 FQNNGV.

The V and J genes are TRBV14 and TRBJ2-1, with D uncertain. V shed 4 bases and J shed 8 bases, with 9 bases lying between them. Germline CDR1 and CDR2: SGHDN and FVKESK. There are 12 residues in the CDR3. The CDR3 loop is CASSRAGYEQFF. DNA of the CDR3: TGTGCCAGCAGCCGCGCCGGGTATGAGCAGTTCTTC.

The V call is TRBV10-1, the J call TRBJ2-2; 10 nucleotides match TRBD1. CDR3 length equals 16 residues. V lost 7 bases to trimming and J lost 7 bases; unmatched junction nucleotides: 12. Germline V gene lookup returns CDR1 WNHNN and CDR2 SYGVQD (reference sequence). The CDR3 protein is CASNQRGTGAFGELFF. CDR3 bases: TGCGCCAGCAACCAGAGGGGGACAGGGGCCTTCGGGGAGCTGTTTTTT.

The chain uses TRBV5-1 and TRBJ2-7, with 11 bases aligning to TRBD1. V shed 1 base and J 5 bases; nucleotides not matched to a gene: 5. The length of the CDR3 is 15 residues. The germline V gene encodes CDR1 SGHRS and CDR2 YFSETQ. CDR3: CASSLRWTGGDEQYF. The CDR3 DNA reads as TGCGCCAGCAGCTTGCGGTGGACAGGGGGCGACGAGCAGTACTTC.

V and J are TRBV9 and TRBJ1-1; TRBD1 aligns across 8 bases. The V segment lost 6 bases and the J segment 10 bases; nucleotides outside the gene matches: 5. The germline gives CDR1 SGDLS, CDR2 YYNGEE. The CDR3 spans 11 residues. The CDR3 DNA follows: TGTGCCAGCACCTCCGGGACAGGAGCTTTCTTT. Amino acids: CASTSGTGAFF.